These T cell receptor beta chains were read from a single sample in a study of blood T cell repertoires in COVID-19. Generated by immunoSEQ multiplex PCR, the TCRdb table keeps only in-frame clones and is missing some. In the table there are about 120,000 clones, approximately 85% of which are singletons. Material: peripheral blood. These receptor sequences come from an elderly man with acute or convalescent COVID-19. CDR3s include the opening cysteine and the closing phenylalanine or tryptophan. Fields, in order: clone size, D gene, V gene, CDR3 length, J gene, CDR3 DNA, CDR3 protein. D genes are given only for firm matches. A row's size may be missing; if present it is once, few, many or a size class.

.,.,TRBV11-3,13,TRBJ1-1,TGTGCCAGCAGCTTTCAGGAGAACACTGAAGCTTTCTTT,CASSFQENTEAFF
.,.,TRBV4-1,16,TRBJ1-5,TGCGCCAGCAGCCTAAATGCGGGAGATAGCAATCAGCCCCAGCATTTT,CASSLNAGDSNQPQHF
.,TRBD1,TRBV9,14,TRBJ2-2,TGTGCCAGCAGCAGGACAGGGGACACCGGGGAGCTGTTTTTT,CASSRTGDTGELFF
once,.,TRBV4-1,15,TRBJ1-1,TGCGCCAGCAGCCAAGACCCGTACAGGAACACTGAAGCTTTCTTT,CASSQDPYRNTEAFF
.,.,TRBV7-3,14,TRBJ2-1,TGTGCCAGCAGCCGGGGTGGGTCCTACAATGAGCAGTTCTTC,CASSRGGSYNEQFF
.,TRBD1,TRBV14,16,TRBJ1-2,TGTGCCAGCAGCCAAGTAGTAAGGACAGGGGAACAAGGCTACACCTTC,CASSQVVRTGEQGYTF
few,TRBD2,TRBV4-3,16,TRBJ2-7,TGCGCCAGCAGCCAAGGACTAGCGGGAGGAGTGTACGAGCAGTACTTC,CASSQGLAGGVYEQYF
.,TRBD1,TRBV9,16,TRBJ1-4,TGTGCCAGCAGCCTCGACAGGGGGGGACTGAGTGAAAAACTGTTTTTT,CASSLDRGGLSEKLFF
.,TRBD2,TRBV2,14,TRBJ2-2,TGTGCCAGCACCGGCGGGAGGGGGACCGGGGAGCTGTTTTTT,CASTGGRGTGELFF
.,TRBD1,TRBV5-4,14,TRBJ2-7,TGTGCCAGCAGCTTACAGGGGAGCTCCTACGAGCAGTACTTC,CASSLQGSSYEQYF
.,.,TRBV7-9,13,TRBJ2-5,TGTGCCAGCAGCCCTTCGGGCCAAGAGACCCAGTACTTC,CASSPSGQETQYF
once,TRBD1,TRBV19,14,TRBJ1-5,TGTGCCAGTAGTGCGGGACAGGGGGCTCAGCCCCAGCATTTT,CASSAGQGAQPQHF
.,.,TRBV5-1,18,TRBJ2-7,TGCGCCAGCAGCTTGAAAACTGGTGACAGAGGAAGATCCTACGAGCAGTACTTC,CASSLKTGDRGRSYEQYF
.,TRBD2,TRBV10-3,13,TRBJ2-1,TGTGCCGTGACTAGCGGGAAGTACAATGAGCAGTTCTTC,CAVTSGKYNEQFF
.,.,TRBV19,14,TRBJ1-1,TGTGCCAGTACCCCGGGGGGTGGAGTCACTGAAGCTTTCTTT,CASTPGGGVTEAFF
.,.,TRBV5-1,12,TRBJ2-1,TGCGCCAGCAGCTTGGAGCTTGGTGAGCAGTTCTTC,CASSLELGEQFF
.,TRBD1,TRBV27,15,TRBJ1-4,TGTGCCAGCAGCATCGCCGGGACAGGGGTGAGCGGACTGTTTTTT,CASSIAGTGVSGLFF
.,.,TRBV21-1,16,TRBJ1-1,TGTGCCAGCAGCAAAGAGGCGGCAGGGCTGAACACTGAAGCTTTCTTT,CASSKEAAGLNTEAFF
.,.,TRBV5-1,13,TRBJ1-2,TGCGCCAGCAGCTTGGGCAGTAACTATGGCTACACCTTC,CASSLGSNYGYTF
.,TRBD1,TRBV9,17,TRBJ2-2,TGTGCCAGCAGCGCCAGGGACAGGGGCATTAACACCGGGGAGCTGTTTTTT,CASSARDRGINTGELFF
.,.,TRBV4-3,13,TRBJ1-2,TGCGCCAGCAGCGAAGACTTGAACTATGGCTACACCTTC,CASSEDLNYGYTF
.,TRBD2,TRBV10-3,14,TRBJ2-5,TGTGCCATCCGGACTAGCGGGGATCAAGAGACCCAGTACTTC,CAIRTSGDQETQYF
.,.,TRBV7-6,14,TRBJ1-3,TGTGCCAGCAGCTTAGCCTCGTCTGGAAACACCATATATTTT,CASSLASSGNTIYF
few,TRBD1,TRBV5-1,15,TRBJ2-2,TGCGCCAGCAGCGACAGGGGGACGAACACCGGGGAGCTGTTTTTT,CASSDRGTNTGELFF
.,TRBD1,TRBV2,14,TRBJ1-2,TGTGCCAGCAGCCGGGGACAGGGGTATGGAGGCTACACCTTC,CASSRGQGYGGYTF
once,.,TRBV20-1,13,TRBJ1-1,TGCAGTGCTAGTATAGGGGGAACACTGAAAAGCTACTTT,CSASIGGTLKSYF
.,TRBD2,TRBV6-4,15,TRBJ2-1,TGTGCCAGCAGTGCCGAACTAGCGGGGAACAATGAGCAGTTCTTC,CASSAELAGNNEQFF
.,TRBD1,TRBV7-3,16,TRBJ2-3,TGTGCCAGCAGCACCAACTCCGGGACAGGGGGTAGCACGTTCTATTTT,CASSTNSGTGGSTFYF
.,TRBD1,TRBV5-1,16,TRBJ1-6,TGCGCCAGCAGCCAGACAGGGAGCTCCTATAATTCACCCCTCCACTTT,CASSQTGSSYNSPLHF
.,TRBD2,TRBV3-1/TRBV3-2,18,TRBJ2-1,TGTGCCAGCAGCCAGGACAGAACTAAGCGGGGGTCCTACAATGAGCAGTTCTTC,CASSQDRTKRGSYNEQFF
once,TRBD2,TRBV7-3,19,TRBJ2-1,TGTGCCAGCAGCTTAACCGGGACTAGCGGGGGGTACTCCTACAATGAGCAGTTCTTC,CASSLTGTSGGYSYNEQFF
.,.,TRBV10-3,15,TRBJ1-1,TGTGCCATCAGTTCGAGGGCGGGTATGAACACTGAAGCTTTCTTT,CAISSRAGMNTEAFF
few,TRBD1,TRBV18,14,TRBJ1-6,TGTGCCAGCTCAGACAGGGGTCGCAATTCACCCCTCCACTTT,CASSDRGRNSPLHF
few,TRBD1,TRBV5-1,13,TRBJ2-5,TGCGCCAGCAGAGGACAGGGGAGGGAGACCCAGTACTTC,CASRGQGRETQYF
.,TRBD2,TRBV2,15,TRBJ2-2,TGTGCCAGCAGCCCGGGACTAGCGGGAGCCGGGGAGCTGTTTTTT,CASSPGLAGAGELFF
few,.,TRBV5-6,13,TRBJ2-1,TGTGCCAGCTCCCGGGGGAACTACAATGAGCAGTTCTTC,CASSRGNYNEQFF
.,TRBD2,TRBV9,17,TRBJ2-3,TGTGCCAGCAGCGTTGACGGAGCGGGAGGAGGAACAGATACGCAGTATTTT,CASSVDGAGGGTDTQYF
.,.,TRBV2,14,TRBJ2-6,TGTGCCATACAGGGCACCTCTGGGGCCAACGTCCTGACTTTC,CAIQGTSGANVLTF
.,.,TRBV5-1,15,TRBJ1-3,TGCGCCAGCAGCGTGGACAGCAGCTCTGGAAACACCATATATTTT,CASSVDSSSGNTIYF
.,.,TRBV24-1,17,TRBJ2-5,TGTGCCACCAGTGACCCAGGACAGACTTCTACAAGGGAGACCCAGTACTTC,CATSDPGQTSTRETQYF
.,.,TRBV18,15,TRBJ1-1,TGTGCCAGCTCACCGGGCAGGGTCATGAACACTGAAGCTTTCTTT,CASSPGRVMNTEAFF
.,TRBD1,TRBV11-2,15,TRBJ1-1,TGTGCCAGCAGCCTATCAGGGGGGAAGAACACTGAAGCTTTCTTT,CASSLSGGKNTEAFF
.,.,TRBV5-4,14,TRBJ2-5,TGTGCCAGCAGCTTGCCCTCTAGGGGAGAGACCCAGTACTTC,CASSLPSRGETQYF
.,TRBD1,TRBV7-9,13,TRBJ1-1,TGTGCCAGCAGTCCGCCAGGGGGCCTAGAAGCTTTCTTT,CASSPPGGLEAFF
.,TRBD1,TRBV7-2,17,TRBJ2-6,TGTGCCAGCAGCCCCCGGGACAGGACCTCTGGGGCCAACGTCCTGACTTTC,CASSPRDRTSGANVLTF
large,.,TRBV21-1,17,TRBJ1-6,TGTGCCAGCAGCAAAGAGGAGAAGGCGGCCTATAATTCACCCCTCCACTTT,CASSKEEKAAYNSPLHF
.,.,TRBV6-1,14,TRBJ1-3,TGTGCCAGCAGTGAGAACAGCTCTGGAAACACCATATATTTT,CASSENSSGNTIYF
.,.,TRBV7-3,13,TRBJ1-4,TGTGCCAGCAGCTCCAAACCGGGTGAAAAACTGTTTTTT,CASSSKPGEKLFF
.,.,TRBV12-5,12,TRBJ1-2,TGTGCTAGTGGTCTCCCAGTGATTGGCTACACCTTC,CASGLPVIGYTF
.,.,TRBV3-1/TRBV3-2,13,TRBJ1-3,TGTGCCAGCAGGCCCGGGGGAGGAAACACCATATATTTT,CASRPGGGNTIYF
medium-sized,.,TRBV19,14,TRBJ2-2,TGTGCCAGTAGTATCCCAATGAACACCGGGGAGCTGTTTTTT,CASSIPMNTGELFF
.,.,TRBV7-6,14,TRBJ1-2,TGTGCCAGCAGCTTACAGACAGGAAAGGACGGCTACACCTTC,CASSLQTGKDGYTF
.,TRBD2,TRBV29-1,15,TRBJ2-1,TGCAGCGTGGGTAAGGGACTAGCGGGAAACAATGAGCAGTTCTTC,CSVGKGLAGNNEQFF
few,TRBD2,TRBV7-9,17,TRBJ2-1,TGTGCCAGCAGCAAATCCGGGACTAGCATCACAGGCAATGAGCAGTTCTTC,CASSKSGTSITGNEQFF